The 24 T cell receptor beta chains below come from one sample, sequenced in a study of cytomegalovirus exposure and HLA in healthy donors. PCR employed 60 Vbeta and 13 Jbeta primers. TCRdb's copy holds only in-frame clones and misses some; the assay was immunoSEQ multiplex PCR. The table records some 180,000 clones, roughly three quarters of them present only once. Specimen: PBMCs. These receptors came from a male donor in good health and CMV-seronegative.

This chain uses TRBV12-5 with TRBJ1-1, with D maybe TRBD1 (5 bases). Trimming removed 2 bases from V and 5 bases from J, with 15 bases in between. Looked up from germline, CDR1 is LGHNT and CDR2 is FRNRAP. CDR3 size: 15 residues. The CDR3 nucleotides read TGTGCTAGTGGTTTGACCCCCAGGGCTAGGACTGAAGCTTTCTTT. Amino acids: CASGLTPRARTEAFF.

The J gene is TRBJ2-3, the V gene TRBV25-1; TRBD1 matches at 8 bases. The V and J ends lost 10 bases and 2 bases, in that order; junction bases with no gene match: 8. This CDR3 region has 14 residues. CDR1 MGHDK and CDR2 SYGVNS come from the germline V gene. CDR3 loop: CATSRQGSTDTQYF. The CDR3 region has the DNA TGTGCCACGTCTAGACAGGGGTCCACAGATACGCAGTATTTT. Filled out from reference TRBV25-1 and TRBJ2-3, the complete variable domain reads EADIYQTPRYLVIGTGKKITLECSQTMGHDKMYWYQQDPGMELHLIHYSYGVNSTEKGDLSSESTVSRIRTEHFPLTLESARPSHTSQYLCATSRQGSTDTQYFGPGTRLTVL.

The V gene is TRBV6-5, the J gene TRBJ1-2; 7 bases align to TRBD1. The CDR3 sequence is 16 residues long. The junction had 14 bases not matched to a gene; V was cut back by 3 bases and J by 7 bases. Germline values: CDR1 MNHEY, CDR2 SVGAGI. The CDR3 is CASSYGNGRGIGGYTF. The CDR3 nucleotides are TGTGCCAGCAGTTATGGGAACGGCAGGGGGATTGGTGGCTACACCTTC.

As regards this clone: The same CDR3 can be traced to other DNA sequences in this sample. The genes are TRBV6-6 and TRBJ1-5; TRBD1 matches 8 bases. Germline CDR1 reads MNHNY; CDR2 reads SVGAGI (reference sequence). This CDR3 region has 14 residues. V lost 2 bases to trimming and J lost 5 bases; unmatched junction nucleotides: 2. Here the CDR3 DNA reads TGTGCCAGCAGTTACGGACAGGGCGATCAGCCCCAGCATTTT. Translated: CASSYGQGDQPQHF.

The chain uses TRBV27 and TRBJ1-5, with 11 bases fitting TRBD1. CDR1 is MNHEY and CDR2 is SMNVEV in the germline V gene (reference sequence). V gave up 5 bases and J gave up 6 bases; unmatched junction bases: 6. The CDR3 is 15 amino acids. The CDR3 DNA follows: TGTGCCAGCAGTAGGACAGGGGGCTCCTTTCAGCCCCAGCATTTT. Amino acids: CASSRTGGSFQPQHF.

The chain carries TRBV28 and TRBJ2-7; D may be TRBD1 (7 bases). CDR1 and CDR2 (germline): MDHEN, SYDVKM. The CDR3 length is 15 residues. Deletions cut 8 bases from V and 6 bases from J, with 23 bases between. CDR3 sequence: CASLTGGGISREQYF. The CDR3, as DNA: TGTGCCAGCCTTACCGGAGGGGGCATTTCTCGCGAGCAGTACTTC.

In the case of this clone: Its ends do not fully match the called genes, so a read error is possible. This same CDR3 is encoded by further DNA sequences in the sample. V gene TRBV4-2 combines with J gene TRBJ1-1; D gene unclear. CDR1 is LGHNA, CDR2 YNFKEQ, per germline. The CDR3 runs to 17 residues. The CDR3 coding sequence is TGTGCCAGCAGCCAAGAACCCCGGTGGGCCGCGAACACTGAAGCCTTCTTT. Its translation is CASSQEPRWAANTEAFF.

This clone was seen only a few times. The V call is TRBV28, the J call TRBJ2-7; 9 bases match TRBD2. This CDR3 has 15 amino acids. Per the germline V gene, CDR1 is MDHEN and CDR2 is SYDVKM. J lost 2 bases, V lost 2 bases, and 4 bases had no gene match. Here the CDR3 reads CASSLMAGGPYEQYF. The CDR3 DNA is TGTGCCAGCAGTTTAATGGCGGGAGGGCCCTACGAGCAGTACTTC.

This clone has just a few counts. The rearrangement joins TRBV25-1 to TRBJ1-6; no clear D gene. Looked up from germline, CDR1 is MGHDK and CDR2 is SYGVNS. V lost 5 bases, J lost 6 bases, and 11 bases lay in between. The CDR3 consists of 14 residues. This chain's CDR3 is CASSFAGTNSPLHF. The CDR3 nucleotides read TGTGCCAGCAGTTTCGCAGGAACTAATTCACCCCTCCACTTT. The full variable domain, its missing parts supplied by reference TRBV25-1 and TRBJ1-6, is EADIYQTPRYLVIGTGKKITLECSQTMGHDKMYWYQQDPGMELHLIHYSYGVNSTEKGDLSSESTVSRIRTEHFPLTLESARPSHTSQYLCASSFAGTNSPLHFGNGTRLTVT.

The chain's CDR3 is CSVSSTGELFF. The CDR3 DNA sequence: TGCAGCGTGTCGAGCACCGGGGAGCTGTTTTTT. V and J are TRBV29-1 and TRBJ2-2; D unclear. CDR3 size: 11 residues. Trimming took off 6 bases at V and 4 bases at J, with 6 bases between the two ends. The V gene's germline CDR1 is SQVTM and CDR2 ANQGSEA.

CDR3 nucleotides: TGTGCCTGGAGTGGGGATCCAGGGGGACGGCACACCATATATTTT. The encoded protein is CAWSGDPGGRHTIYF. V and J are TRBV30 and TRBJ1-3, with 7 bases fitting TRBD1. The CDR3 is made up of 15 amino acids. CDR1 is GTSNPN and CDR2 is SVGIG in the germline V gene (reference sequence). With V trimmed by 1 base and J by 8 bases, 11 bases remained unmatched.

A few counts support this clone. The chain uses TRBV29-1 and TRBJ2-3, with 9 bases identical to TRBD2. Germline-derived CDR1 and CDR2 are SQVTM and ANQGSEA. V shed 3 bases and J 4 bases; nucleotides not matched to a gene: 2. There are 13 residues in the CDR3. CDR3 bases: TGCAGCGTTGAGCGGGAGGGCTCAGATACGCAGTATTTT. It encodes CSVEREGSDTQYF.

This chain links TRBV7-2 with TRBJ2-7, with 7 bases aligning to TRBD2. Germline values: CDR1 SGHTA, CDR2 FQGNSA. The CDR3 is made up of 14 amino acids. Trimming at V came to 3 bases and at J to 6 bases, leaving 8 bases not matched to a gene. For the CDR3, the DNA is TGTGCCAGCAGCTTGGGCGCCGGCGGGAGCGAGCAGTACTTC. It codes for CASSLGAGGSEQYF.

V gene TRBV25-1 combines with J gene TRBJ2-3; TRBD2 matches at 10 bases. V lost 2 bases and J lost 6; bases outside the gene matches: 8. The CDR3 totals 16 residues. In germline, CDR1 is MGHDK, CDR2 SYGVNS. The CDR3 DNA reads TGTGCCAGCAGTGAAAGCGCTAGCGGGAGTACCGATACGCAGTATTTT. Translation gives CASSESASGSTDTQYF.

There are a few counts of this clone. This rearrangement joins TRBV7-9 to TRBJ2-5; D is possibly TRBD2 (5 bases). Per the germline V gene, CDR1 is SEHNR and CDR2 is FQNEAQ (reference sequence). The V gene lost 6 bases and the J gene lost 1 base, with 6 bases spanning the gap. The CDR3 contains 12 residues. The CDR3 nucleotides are TGTGCCAGCAGAGGAGGCCAAGAGACCCAGTACTTC. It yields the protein CASRGGQETQYF.

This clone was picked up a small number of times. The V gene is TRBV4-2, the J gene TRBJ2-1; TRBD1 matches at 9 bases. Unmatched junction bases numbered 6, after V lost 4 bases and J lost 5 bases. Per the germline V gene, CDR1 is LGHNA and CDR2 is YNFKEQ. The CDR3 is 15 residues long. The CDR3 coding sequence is TGTGCCAGCAGCCCCCGGGACAGGGAACACAATGAGCAGTTCTTC. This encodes CASSPRDREHNEQFF.

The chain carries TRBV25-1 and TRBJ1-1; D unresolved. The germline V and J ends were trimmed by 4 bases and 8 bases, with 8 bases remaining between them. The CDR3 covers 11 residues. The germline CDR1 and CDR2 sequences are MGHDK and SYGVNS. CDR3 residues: CASSAYREAFF. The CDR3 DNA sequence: TGTGCCAGCAGTGCCTACAGAGAAGCTTTCTTT.

The CDR3 DNA sequence: TGCGCCAGCAGCCAAGATCAAATTACTCCAGATACGCAGTATTTT. It codes for CASSQDQITPDTQYF. The rearrangement uses TRBV4-1 and TRBJ2-3, with no clear D. The V and J ends lost 0 bases and 4 bases respectively, with 11 bases between them. CDR3 length: 15 residues. From germline, CDR1 is MGHRA and CDR2 YSYEKL.

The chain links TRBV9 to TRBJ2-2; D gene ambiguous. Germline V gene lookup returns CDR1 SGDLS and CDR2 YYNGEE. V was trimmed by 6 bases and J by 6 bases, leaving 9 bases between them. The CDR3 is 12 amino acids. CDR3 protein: CASTKLPGELFF. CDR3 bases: TGTGCCAGCACTAAATTACCCGGGGAGCTGTTTTTT. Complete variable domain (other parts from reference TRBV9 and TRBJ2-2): DSGVTQTPKHLITATGQRVTLRCSPRSGDLSVYWYQQSLDQGLQFLIQYYNGEERAKGNILERFSAQQFPDLHSELNLSSLELGDSALYFCASTKLPGELFFGEGSRLTVL.

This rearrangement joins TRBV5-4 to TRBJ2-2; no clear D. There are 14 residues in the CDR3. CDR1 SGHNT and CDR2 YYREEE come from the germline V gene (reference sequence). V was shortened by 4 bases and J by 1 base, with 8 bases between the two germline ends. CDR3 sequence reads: CASSRTWNTGELFF. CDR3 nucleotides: TGTGCCAGCAGCCGCACATGGAACACCGGGGAGCTGTTTTTT.

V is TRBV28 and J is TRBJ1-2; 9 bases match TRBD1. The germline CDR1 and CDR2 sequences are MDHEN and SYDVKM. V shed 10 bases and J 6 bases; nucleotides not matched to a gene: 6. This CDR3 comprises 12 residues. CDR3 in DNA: TGTGCCATCGGGGGACAGGGCGATGGCTACACCTTC. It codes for CAIGGQGDGYTF.

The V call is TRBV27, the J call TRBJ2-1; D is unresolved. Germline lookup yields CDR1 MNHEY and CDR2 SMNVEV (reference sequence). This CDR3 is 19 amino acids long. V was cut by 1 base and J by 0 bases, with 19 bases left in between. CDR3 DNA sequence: TGTGCCAGCAGTTTATTTGAAGAGCCCGGCCGGAGCTCCTACAATGAGCAGTTCTTC. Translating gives CASSLFEEPGRSSYNEQFF.

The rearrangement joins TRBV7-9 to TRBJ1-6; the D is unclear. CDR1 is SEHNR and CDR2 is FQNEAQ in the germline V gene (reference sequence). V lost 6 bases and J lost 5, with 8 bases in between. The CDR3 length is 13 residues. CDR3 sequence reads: CASRADDNSPLHF. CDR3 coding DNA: TGTGCCAGCAGGGCGGATGATAATTCACCCCTCCACTTT.

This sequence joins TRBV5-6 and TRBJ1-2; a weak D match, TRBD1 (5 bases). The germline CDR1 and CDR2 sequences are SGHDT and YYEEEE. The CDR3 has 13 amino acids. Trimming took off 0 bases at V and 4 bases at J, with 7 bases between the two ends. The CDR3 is CASSLGQPYGYTF. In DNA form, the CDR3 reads TGTGCCAGCAGCTTGGGACAGCCCTATGGCTACACCTTC.